One sample yielded the 17 T cell receptor beta chains listed below, sequenced in a study of T-cell reconstitution after alpha-beta-depleted transplantation in children. Study findings and constraints: Once a year had passed after transplant, T-cell counts and diversity came mostly from newly produced T cells.

During its preparation, the TCRbeta library received unique molecular identifiers. A single record per CDR3 protein comes from TCRdb applying MiXCR to the PCR reads. The repertoire holds 250,000 to 300,000 distinct CDR3 sequences, with just over 7.5% as singletons. These receptors are not linked to any known antigen. The source was peripheral blood, collected 360 days after TCRalphabeta/CD19-depleted stem cell transplant. The receptor source for this set is a female patient aged 2-9 years who had a stem cell transplant for Fanconi anemia, so the T cells may come from the graft donor.

The table lists this clonotype with a few counts. The gene calls are TRBV6-2 or TRBV6-3 and TRBJ2-3, with unresolved D. The CDR3 is made up of 20 amino acids. CDR1 MNHEY and CDR2 SVGEGT come from the germline V gene. Trimming shortened V by 2 bases and J by 0 bases, and 24 bases separated the two germline ends. CDR3 sequence: CASSYPASSYGTASTDTQYF. For the CDR3, the DNA is TGTGCCAGCAGTTACCCAGCTAGTTCGTACGGAACAGCTAGCACAGATACGCAGTATTTT.

The chain employs TRBV5-1 and TRBJ1-4; 7 positions agree with TRBD1. This CDR3 spans 13 amino acids. Germline assignment: CDR1 SGHRS and CDR2 YFSETQ. V trimming: 6 bases; J trimming: 4 bases; junction bases outside the gene matches: 3. CDR3 DNA sequence: TGCGCCAGCACAGGGGGAGATAATGAAAAACTGTTTTTT. Its protein is CASTGGDNEKLFF.

In its sample, this clonotype was seen many times. The genes are TRBV20-1 and TRBJ2-7; 9 bases map to TRBD2. In germline, CDR1 is DFQATT, CDR2 SNEGSKA (reference sequence). The CDR3 spans 15 residues. V dropped 2 bases and J dropped 0; count of bases not matched to a gene: 5. CDR3 nucleotides: TGCAGTGCTAGATGGCTAGCGGGGTTCTCCTACGAGCAGTACTTC. This translates into CSARWLAGFSYEQYF.

This clonotype occurred many times. The V gene is TRBV5-1, the J gene TRBJ2-7; TRBD1 matches 7 bases. This CDR3 is built from 14 residues. The germline gives CDR1 SGHRS, CDR2 YFSETQ. Unmatched junction bases numbered 9, after V lost 4 bases and J lost 5 bases. This CDR3 reads CASSDRQGGNEQYF. In DNA, the CDR3 is TGCGCCAGCAGCGACCGACAGGGTGGAAACGAGCAGTACTTC.

The table lists this clonotype with many counts. The CDR3 region is CSATGTSGTQETQYF. The CDR3 nucleotides read TGCAGTGCCACCGGGACTAGCGGGACCCAAGAGACCCAGTACTTC. V usage is TRBV20-1 and J usage is TRBJ2-5; TRBD2 aligns across 13 bases. Germline CDR1 is DFQATT and CDR2 is SNEGSKA (reference sequence). Losses at the gene ends were 6 bases for V and 1 base for J; bases not matched to a gene: 5. The CDR3 length is 15 residues.

In its sample, this clonotype was seen many times. J is TRBJ1-2 and V is TRBV5-5; D is possibly TRBD1 (5 bases). The V and J ends lost 4 bases and 5 bases respectively, with 18 bases between them. The CDR3 length is 15 residues. Germline V CDR1 and CDR2: SGHKS, YYEKEE (reference sequence). The CDR3 is CASSRDLTEAYGYTF. DNA for the CDR3: TGTGCCAGCAGCCGGGACCTTACTGAAGCGTATGGCTACACCTTC.

V is TRBV6-5 and J is TRBJ2-5; 7 nucleotides match TRBD2. CDR3 length: 18 residues. Germline V gene data show CDR1 as MNHEY and CDR2 as SVGAGI. V trimming: 2 bases; J trimming: 4 bases; junction bases outside the gene matches: 16. CDR3 bases: TGTGCCAGCAGTTACCCGCGGGTGAGCGGGGCGCGAGGAGAGACCCAGTACTTC. Translating gives CASSYPRVSGARGETQYF.

V gene TRBV29-1 combines with J gene TRBJ2-5; 10 positions agree with TRBD2. V was pared by 1 base and J by 5 bases, with 10 bases of the junction left unmatched. CDR1 and CDR2 (germline): SQVTM, ANQGSEA. The CDR3 loop spans 16 amino acids. CDR3 region: CSVEGRSGGAAETQYF. CDR3 nucleotides: TGCAGCGTTGAAGGGCGGAGCGGGGGGGCGGCCGAGACCCAGTACTTC.

The V gene is TRBV28, the J gene TRBJ1-6; 9 nucleotides agree with TRBD1. This CDR3 has 14 residues. From germline, CDR1 is MDHEN and CDR2 SYDVKM. Losses at the gene ends were 5 bases for V and 9 bases for J; bases not matched to a gene: 5. The CDR3 nucleotides read TGTGCCAGCAGTCTCGACAGGGGGTTTTCACCCCTCCACTTT. Protein product: CASSLDRGFSPLHF.

At least ten counts were recorded for this clonotype. The V call is TRBV12-3 or TRBV12-4, the J call TRBJ2-7; 9 nucleotides align to TRBD1. The CDR3 spans 16 residues. V lost 0 bases to trimming and J lost 3 bases; unmatched junction nucleotides: 6. This CDR3 is CASSLAGGQGRYEQYV. For the CDR3, the DNA is TGTGCCAGCAGTTTAGCCGGGGGACAGGGCCGCTACGAGCAGTACGTC.

This clonotype was detected a few times. This chain uses TRBV7-2 with TRBJ2-7; D is unresolved. V lost 1 base and J lost 6, with 7 bases in between. This CDR3 spans 12 amino acids. Germline V gene sequence: CDR1 SGHTA, CDR2 FQGNSA. This CDR3 is CASSLDRVEQYV. The DNA of the CDR3 is TGTGCCAGCAGCTTAGACCGGGTCGAGCAGTACGTC.

In its sample, this clonotype was seen many times. The V and J genes are TRBV7-8 and TRBJ2-5, with 7 bases lining up with TRBD1. CDR3 length: 13 amino acids. Germline CDR1 SGHVS, CDR2 FQNEAQ. With V trimmed by 5 bases and J by 4 bases, 4 bases remained unmatched. The CDR3 protein is CASSSDRVETQYF. The CDR3 DNA reads TGTGCCAGCAGCAGCGACAGGGTAGAGACCCAGTACTTC.

Only a few counts were recorded for this clonotype. The CDR3 DNA is TGCGCCAGCAGCTTCGAATACAGGGGAAGCTCTGGGGCCAACGTCCTGACTTTC. Translation: CASSFEYRGSSGANVLTF. The V call is TRBV5-1, the J call TRBJ2-6, with 7 bases identical to TRBD1. This CDR3 spans 18 amino acids. V shed 2 bases and J 0 bases; nucleotides not matched to a gene: 8. Germline V gene data show CDR1 as SGHRS and CDR2 as YFSETQ.

This clonotype was seen many times. The rearrangement links TRBV28 to TRBJ2-5; D is undetermined. Trimming cost V 5 bases and J 6 bases, with 4 bases left between them. The CDR3 contains 10 residues. From germline, CDR1 is MDHEN and CDR2 SYDVKM. In DNA, the CDR3 is TGTGCCAGCAGTGAGAAGACCCAGTACTTC. Residues: CASSEKTQYF.

The rearrangement links TRBV5-1 to TRBJ2-7; weak D call: TRBD1 (5 bases). This CDR3 contains 14 residues. Per germline, CDR1 SGHRS and CDR2 YFSETQ. V was clipped by 3 bases and J by 3 bases, with 13 bases between them. CDR3 sequence reads: CASSSQGVGYEQYF. In nucleotides, the CDR3 is TGCGCCAGCAGCTCTCAGGGTGTAGGCTACGAGCAGTACTTC.

This clonotype was detected ten times or more. The chain joins TRBV7-9 to TRBJ1-2, with 8 bases matching TRBD1. The V segment lost 9 bases and the J segment 5 bases; nucleotides outside the gene matches: 5. Germline CDR1 is SEHNR and CDR2 is FQNEAQ (reference sequence). The CDR3 extends over 12 amino acids. Here the CDR3 DNA reads TGTGCCAGTAGGACAGGGTTTTATGGCTACACCTTC. Its protein is CASRTGFYGYTF. The variable domain in full, completed from reference TRBV7-9 and TRBJ1-2, reads DTGVSQNPRHKITKRGQNVTFRCDPISEHNRLYWYRQTLGQGPEFLTYFQNEAQLEKSRLLSDRFSAERPKGSFSTLEIQRTEQGDSAMYLCASRTGFYGYTFGSGTRLTVV.

V usage is TRBV6-1 and J usage is TRBJ2-3, with D possibly matching TRBD1 (6 bases). The V and J ends lost 6 bases and 6 bases respectively, with 13 bases between them. This CDR3 is 13 amino acids long. Germline CDR1 is MNHNS and CDR2 is SASEGT. CDR3 in amino acids: CASSLRGWDTQYF. The CDR3 DNA sequence: TGTGCCAGCAGCCTCAGGGGCTGGGATACGCAGTATTTT.